The entry below gives a single TCR beta chain sequence along with its context. Its antigen is not identified. The data originate from a study of radiation and T cells in renal cell carcinoma. Study-wide context: Nephrectomy followed 15 Gy stereotactic body radiation by 4 weeks. Study-wide results and caveats: From baseline, blood top tumor clonotypes peaked at 2 weeks post-radiation.

The CDR3 contains 15 residues. Trimming shortened V by 5 bases and J by 7 bases, and 18 bases separated the two germline ends. Germline V gene lookup returns CDR1 SGHVS and CDR2 FNYEAQ. Sequencing was performed with immunoSEQ multiplex PCR; in TCRdb, only in-frame clones are kept and a portion is missing. The data hold around 160,000 clones, with about 87% observed a single time. The time point denotes: baseline pretreatment blood. Treatment given: 15 Gy SBRT to primary tumor, nephrectomy 4 weeks later. Radiation-treated patients gave blood at baseline, week 2 and week 4. The input for sequencing was blood, taken from a patient whose treatment included radiotherapy and nephrectomy. This chain uses TRBV7-6 with TRBJ1-5; tentative D call: TRBD1 (5 bases). This TCR was recovered from a woman between 65 and 79 years old with renal cell carcinoma. In DNA form, the CDR3 reads TGTGCCAGCAGCGAGGGTGTGGGGGATAGACAGCCCCAGCATTTT. Translating gives CASSEGVGDRQPQHF.